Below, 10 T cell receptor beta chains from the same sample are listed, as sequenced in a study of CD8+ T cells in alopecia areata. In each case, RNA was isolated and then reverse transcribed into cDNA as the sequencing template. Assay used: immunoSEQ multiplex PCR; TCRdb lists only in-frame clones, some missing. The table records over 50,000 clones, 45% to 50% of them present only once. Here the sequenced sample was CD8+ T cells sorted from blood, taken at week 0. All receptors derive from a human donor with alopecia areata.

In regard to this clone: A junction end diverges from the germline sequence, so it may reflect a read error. The CDR3 DNA reads TGTGCCAGCAGTATATCTCGATCCAATGAGCAGTTCTTC. Protein: CASSISRSNEQFF. The chain carries TRBV27 and TRBJ2-1; D not certain. Per germline, CDR1 MNHEY and CDR2 SMNVEV (reference sequence). CDR3 length: 13 residues.

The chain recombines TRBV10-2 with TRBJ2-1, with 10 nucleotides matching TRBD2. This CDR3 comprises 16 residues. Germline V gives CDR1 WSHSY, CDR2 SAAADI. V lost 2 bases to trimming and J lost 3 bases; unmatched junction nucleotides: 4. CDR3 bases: TGCGCCAGCAGTGAGCCAGCGGGAGGGAACTACAATGAGCAGTTCTTC. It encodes CASSEPAGGNYNEQFF.

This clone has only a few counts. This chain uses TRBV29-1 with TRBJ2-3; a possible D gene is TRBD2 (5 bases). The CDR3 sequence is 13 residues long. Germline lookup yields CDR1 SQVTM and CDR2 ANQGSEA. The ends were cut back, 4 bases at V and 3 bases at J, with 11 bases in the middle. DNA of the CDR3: TGCAGCGTTGTCATAGGGAGAACAGATACGCAGTATTTT. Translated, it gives CSVVIGRTDTQYF.

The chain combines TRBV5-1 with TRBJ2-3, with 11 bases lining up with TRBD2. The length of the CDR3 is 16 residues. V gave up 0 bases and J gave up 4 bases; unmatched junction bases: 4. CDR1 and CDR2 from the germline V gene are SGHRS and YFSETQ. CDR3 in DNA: TGCGCCAGCAGCTTGGGTCTAGCGGGAGGCTCAGATACGCAGTATTTT. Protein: CASSLGLAGGSDTQYF.

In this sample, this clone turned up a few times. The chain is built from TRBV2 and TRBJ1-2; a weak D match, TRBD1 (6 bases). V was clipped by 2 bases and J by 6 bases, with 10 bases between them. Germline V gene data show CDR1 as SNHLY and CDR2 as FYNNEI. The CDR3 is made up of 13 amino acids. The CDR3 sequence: CASSERGYDGYTF. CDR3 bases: TGTGCCAGCAGTGAAAGGGGGTACGATGGCTACACCTTC. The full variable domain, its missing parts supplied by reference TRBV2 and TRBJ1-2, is EPEVTQTPSHQVTQMGQEVILRCVPISNHLYFYWYRQILGQKVEFLVSFYNNEISEKSEIFDDQFSVERPDGSNFTLKIRSTKLEDSAMYFCASSERGYDGYTFGSGTRLTVV.

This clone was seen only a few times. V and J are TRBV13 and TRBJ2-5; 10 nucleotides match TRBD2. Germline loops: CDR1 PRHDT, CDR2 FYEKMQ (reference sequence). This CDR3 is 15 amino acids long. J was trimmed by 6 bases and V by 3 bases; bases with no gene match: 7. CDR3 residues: CASSFQGLAVQTQYF. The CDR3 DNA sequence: TGTGCCAGCAGCTTTCAAGGACTAGCGGTACAGACCCAGTACTTC.

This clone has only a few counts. CDR3 region: CASSYAPWAGLSTDTQYF. The CDR3 DNA sequence: TGTGCCAGCAGCTACGCACCTTGGGCAGGGTTATCCACAGATACGCAGTATTTT. V usage is TRBV7-9 and J usage is TRBJ2-3; a possible D gene is TRBD1 (5 bases). This CDR3 comprises 18 residues. V lost 4 bases and J lost 2, with 22 bases in between. Germline CDR1 and CDR2: SEHNR and FQNEAQ (reference sequence).

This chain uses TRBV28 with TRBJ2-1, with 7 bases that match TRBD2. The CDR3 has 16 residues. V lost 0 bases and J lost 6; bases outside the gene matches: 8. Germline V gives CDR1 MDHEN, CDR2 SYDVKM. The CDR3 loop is CASSLWYGTTTNEQFF. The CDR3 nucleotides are TGTGCCAGCAGTTTATGGTACGGGACTACTACCAATGAGCAGTTCTTC. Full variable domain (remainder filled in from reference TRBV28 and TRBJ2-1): DVKVTQSSRYLVKRTGEKVFLECVQDMDHENMFWYRQDPGLGLRLIYFSYDVKMKEKGDIPEGYSVSREKKERFSLILESASTNQTSMYLCASSLWYGTTTNEQFFGPGTRLTVL.

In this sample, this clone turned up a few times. CDR3 region: CSVGGAGGPGTGELFF. As DNA, the CDR3 is TGCAGCGTGGGTGGAGCGGGAGGGCCAGGCACCGGGGAGCTGTTTTTT. The chain is built from TRBV29-1 and TRBJ2-2; 10 positions agree with TRBD2. V shed 6 bases, J shed 4 bases, and the junction held 11 bases outside the gene matches. Germline values: CDR1 SQVTM, CDR2 ANQGSEA. The CDR3 contains 16 residues.

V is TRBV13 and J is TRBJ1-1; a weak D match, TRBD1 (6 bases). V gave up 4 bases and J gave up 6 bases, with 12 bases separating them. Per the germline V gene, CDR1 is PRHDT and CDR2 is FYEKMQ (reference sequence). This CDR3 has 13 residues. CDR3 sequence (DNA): TGTGCCAGCAGCTCCCAGACAGGCCCTGAAGCTTTCTTT. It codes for CASSSQTGPEAFF.